Below are 22 T cell receptor beta chains sequenced from a single sample in a study of T cell responses to AZD1222 COVID-19 vaccine. Measured with immunoSEQ multiplex PCR; TCRdb has only the in-frame clones, and not every one. The repertoire consists of some 120,000 clones, with roughly 82% occurring once and the leading ten covering around 27%. Sequenced material: peripheral blood, taken 28 days after the second AZD1222 dose. These receptor sequences come from an adult who received the AZD1222 COVID-19 vaccine.

The chain couples TRBV7-2 to TRBJ1-6, with D uncertain. CDR1 SGHTA and CDR2 FQGNSA come from the germline V gene. The V end lost 4 bases, the J end lost 6 bases, and 16 bases lay between the germline ends. The CDR3 has 16 amino acids. Here the CDR3 DNA reads TGTGCCAGCAGCTACGTCGGTGGCCCCTCTAATTCACCCCTCCACTTT. As protein: CASSYVGGPSNSPLHF. The variable domain in full, completed from reference TRBV7-2 and TRBJ1-6, reads GAGVSQSPSNKVTEKGKDVELRCDPISGHTALYWYRQSLGQGLEFLIYFQGNSAPDKSGLPSDRFSAERTGGSVSTLTIQRTQQEDSAVYLCASSYVGGPSNSPLHFGNGTRLTVT.

This chain joins TRBV5-6 and TRBJ2-5, with 7 bases aligning to TRBD2. The CDR3 loop spans 15 amino acids. CDR1 and CDR2 (germline): SGHDT, YYEEEE. Germline trimming cut 4 bases from V and 2 bases from J; bases unmatched to any gene: 8. The CDR3 protein is CASSHPGRGQETQYF. In nucleotides, the CDR3 is TGTGCCAGCAGCCACCCGGGGAGGGGTCAAGAGACCCAGTACTTC. Combining the CDR3 with reference TRBV5-6 and TRBJ2-5 gives the whole variable domain DAGVTQSPTHLIKTRGQQVTLRCSPKSGHDTVSWYQQALGQGPQFIFQYYEEEERQRGNFPDRFSGHQFPNYSSELNVNALLLGDSALYLCASSHPGRGQETQYFGPGTRLLVL.

The chain couples TRBV5-1 to TRBJ2-1; D perhaps matches TRBD2 (7 bases). Trimming left V 0 bases short and J 4 bases short, with 11 bases between. The CDR3 has 15 residues. In germline, CDR1 is SGHRS, CDR2 YFSETQ. CDR3 DNA: TGCGCCAGCAGCTTGGTAGGGGGGGCATACAATGAGCAGTTCTTC. It is translated as CASSLVGGAYNEQFF. The complete variable domain, with remaining parts taken from reference TRBV5-1 and TRBJ2-1, reads KAGVTQTPRYLIKTRGQQVTLSCSPISGHRSVSWYQQTPGQGLQFLFEYFSETQRNKGNFPGRFSGRQFSNSRSEMNVSTLELGDSALYLCASSLVGGAYNEQFFGPGTRLTVL.

J is TRBJ1-4 and V is TRBV5-1; 9 nucleotides line up with TRBD1. Germline V gene data show CDR1 as SGHRS and CDR2 as YFSETQ. The CDR3 is made up of 14 amino acids. The V segment lost 5 bases and the J segment 8 bases; nucleotides outside the gene matches: 7. CDR3 bases: TGCGCCAGCAGGGAGACAGGGGGGAACGAAAAACTGTTTTTT. Translated, it gives CASRETGGNEKLFF. The full variable domain, rest sourced from reference TRBV5-1 and TRBJ1-4, is KAGVTQTPRYLIKTRGQQVTLSCSPISGHRSVSWYQQTPGQGLQFLFEYFSETQRNKGNFPGRFSGRQFSNSRSEMNVSTLELGDSALYLCASRETGGNEKLFFGSGTQLSVL.

The chain recombines TRBV28 with TRBJ1-1, with 9 bases aligning to TRBD1. This CDR3 comprises 15 residues. V gave up 8 bases and J gave up 4 bases; unmatched junction bases: 11. Germline loops: CDR1 MDHEN, CDR2 SYDVKM. CDR3 region: CASLGDRVSATEAFF. As DNA, the CDR3 is TGTGCCAGCCTGGGGGACAGGGTATCTGCCACTGAAGCTTTCTTT.

This clone turned up a few times. This chain connects TRBV6-5 to TRBJ1-4; D perhaps matches TRBD1 (6 bases). V was shortened by 2 bases and J by 3 bases, with 13 bases between the two germline ends. The CDR3 totals 16 residues. The germline CDR1 and CDR2 sequences are MNHEY and SVGAGI. The CDR3 nucleotides are TGTGCCAGCAGTTACCAGGGGATATCGGCTAATGAAAAACTGTTTTTT. Amino acid sequence: CASSYQGISANEKLFF.

The J gene is TRBJ1-6, the V gene TRBV4-3, with D unresolved. There are 15 residues in the CDR3. Germline V gives CDR1 LGHNA, CDR2 YSLEER. The V and J ends lost 2 bases and 7 bases respectively, with 12 bases between them. CDR3 protein: CASSQSQAHNSPLHF. CDR3 nucleotide sequence: TGCGCCAGCAGCCAATCACAAGCCCACAATTCACCCCTCCACTTT.

V and J are TRBV11-1 and TRBJ1-6; weak D call: TRBD1 (6 bases). Between the trimmed V and J ends, which lost 5 bases and 14 bases, there was a span of 19 bases. The CDR3 has 14 residues. CDR1 and CDR2 from the germline V gene are SGHAT and FQDESV (reference sequence). CDR3 sequence: CASSQTGGLGTLHF. The CDR3, as DNA: TGTGCCAGCAGCCAAACCGGGGGCCTTGGGACCCTCCACTTT. Variable domain in full (rest from reference TRBV11-1 and TRBJ1-6): EAEVAQSPRYKITEKSQAVAFWCDPISGHATLYWYRQILGQGPELLVQFQDESVVDDSQLPKDRFSAERLKGVDSTLKIQPAELGDSAMYLCASSQTGGLGTLHFGNGTRLTVT.

The chain uses TRBV4-2 and TRBJ2-6; D remains ambiguous. With 0 bases removed from V and 2 bases from J, the gap between germline ends came to 8 bases. From germline, CDR1 is LGHNA and CDR2 YNFKEQ. The CDR3 has 16 amino acids. The CDR3 coding sequence is TGTGCCAGCAGCCAAGATCGCCAGACTGGGGCCAACGTCCTGACTTTC. Amino acids: CASSQDRQTGANVLTF.

The chain employs TRBV9 and TRBJ2-1; 7 bases fit TRBD2. This CDR3 is built from 15 residues. Per germline, CDR1 SGDLS and CDR2 YYNGEE. The V segment lost 5 bases and the J segment 2 bases; nucleotides outside the gene matches: 7. The CDR3 loop is CASSAQGGAYNEQFF. The CDR3 region has the DNA TGTGCCAGCAGTGCCCAGGGAGGGGCCTACAATGAGCAGTTCTTC.

The chain couples TRBV12-3 or TRBV12-4 to TRBJ2-5, with TRBD1 as a possible D gene (6 bases). V lost 7 bases and J lost 5, with 14 bases in between. There are 13 residues in the CDR3. The CDR3 loop reads CASKRTQGETQYF. The CDR3 DNA reads TGTGCCAGCAAGCGAACTCAGGGGGAGACCCAGTACTTC.

This clone occurred once. This chain uses TRBV28 with TRBJ1-1, with 7 bases fitting TRBD1. Germline V CDR1 and CDR2: MDHEN, SYDVKM. The CDR3 length is 14 residues. J gave up 4 bases and V 7 bases, and 9 bases lay outside the gene matches. CDR3 sequence: CASTDRVSVTEAFF. The CDR3, as DNA: TGTGCCAGCACCGACAGGGTCTCGGTCACTGAAGCTTTCTTT.

The chain links TRBV7-6 to TRBJ2-2; D possibly uses TRBD1 or TRBD2 (6 bases each). The V gene lost 1 base and the J gene lost 1 base, with 10 bases spanning the gap. Germline CDR1 is SGHVS and CDR2 is FNYEAQ. CDR3 size: 16 residues. The CDR3 is CASSLGGGGNTGELFF. The CDR3 region has the DNA TGTGCCAGCAGCTTAGGAGGGGGAGGGAACACCGGGGAGCTGTTTTTT.

This clone was picked up a small number of times. This chain connects TRBV29-1 to TRBJ1-2, with D perhaps TRBD1 (5 bases). Germline lookup yields CDR1 SQVTM and CDR2 ANQGSEA. The V end was cut by 4 bases, the J end by 4 bases, with 22 bases between. The CDR3 is 16 amino acids. Here the CDR3 reads CSVGTFTEGAGYGYTF. CDR3 nucleotide sequence: TGCAGCGTTGGGACATTCACCGAGGGCGCCGGCTATGGCTACACCTTC.

V usage is TRBV9 and J usage is TRBJ2-1; D is perhaps TRBD2 (5 bases). The germline V gene encodes CDR1 SGDLS and CDR2 YYNGEE. The CDR3 spans 14 residues. V was pared by 0 bases and J by 5 bases, with 9 bases between. The CDR3 here is CASSVDPGNNEQFF. CDR3 nucleotides: TGTGCCAGCAGCGTAGATCCGGGGAACAATGAGCAGTTCTTC.

Only a few counts were recorded for this clone. The V and J genes are TRBV7-2 and TRBJ2-1; 7 bases line up with TRBD2. Germline V lookup: CDR1 SGHTA, CDR2 FQGNSA. This CDR3 contains 14 residues. V gave up 5 bases and J gave up 7 bases; unmatched junction bases: 8. In nucleotides, the CDR3 is TGTGCCAGCAGCCGGTTTACTAGCGCAAATGAGCAGTTCTTC. It encodes CASSRFTSANEQFF. The full variable domain, in which reference TRBV7-2 and TRBJ2-1 provide the parts outside the CDR3, is GAGVSQSPSNKVTEKGKDVELRCDPISGHTALYWYRQSLGQGLEFLIYFQGNSAPDKSGLPSDRFSAERTGGSVSTLTIQRTQQEDSAVYLCASSRFTSANEQFFGPGTRLTVL.

The rearrangement joins TRBV6-5 to TRBJ2-5, with D perhaps given as TRBD1 or TRBD2 (5 bases each). The CDR3 contains 15 residues. Germline V gene lookup returns CDR1 MNHEY and CDR2 SVGAGI. Trimming removed 5 bases at V and 1 base at J, with 14 bases between. CDR3 in amino acids: CASSRTRDGQETQYF. CDR3 bases: TGTGCCAGCAGTCGGACCCGGGACGGCCAAGAGACCCAGTACTTC.

The chain employs TRBV21-1 and TRBJ1-6; the D call of TRBD1 is as the table states it, not checked on the DNA. TRBV21-1 is termed a pseudogene. The CDR3 covers 17 residues. CDR3 residues: CASSKAIVGLENSPLHF. CDR3 coding DNA: TGTGCCAGCAGCAAAGCAATTGTGGGGCTGGAGAATTCACCCCTCCACTTT.

J is TRBJ1-2 and V is TRBV7-2, with D perhaps TRBD1 (6 bases). V lost 1 base, J lost 1 base, and 10 bases lay in between. This CDR3 has 15 residues. The germline V gene has CDR1 SGHTA and CDR2 FQGNSA. In DNA, the CDR3 is TGTGCCAGCAGCTTAGGGGCAGGGGTTAACTATGGCTACACCTTC. It translates to CASSLGAGVNYGYTF.

The sample holds one count of this clone. The genes are TRBV5-1 and TRBJ1-1; D is uncertain. The CDR3 consists of 13 residues. V gave up 2 bases and J gave up 3 bases, with 8 bases separating them. CDR1 and CDR2 from the germline V gene are SGHRS and YFSETQ. In nucleotides, the CDR3 is TGCGCCAGCAGCTTAAGGGATGACACTGAAGCTTTCTTT. The encoded protein is CASSLRDDTEAFF.

This chain connects TRBV7-8 to TRBJ1-5; no clear D gene. V was shortened by 2 bases and J by 7 bases, with 15 bases between the two germline ends. The germline V gene has CDR1 SGHVS and CDR2 FQNEAQ. This CDR3 region has 15 residues. The CDR3 DNA sequence: TGTGCCAGCAGCTTAAATCTCGGTATGGGACAGCCCCAGCATTTT. Its protein product is CASSLNLGMGQPQHF.

The chain couples TRBV10-3 to TRBJ2-7, with TRBD2 as a possible D gene (6 bases). Germline assignment: CDR1 ENHRY and CDR2 SYGVKD. The V and J ends lost 2 bases and 1 base respectively, with 9 bases between them. This CDR3 contains 14 residues. CDR3 coding DNA: TGTGCCATCAGTGAGGGGGGGTGGTCCTACGAGCAGTACTTC. Its translation is CAISEGGWSYEQYF.